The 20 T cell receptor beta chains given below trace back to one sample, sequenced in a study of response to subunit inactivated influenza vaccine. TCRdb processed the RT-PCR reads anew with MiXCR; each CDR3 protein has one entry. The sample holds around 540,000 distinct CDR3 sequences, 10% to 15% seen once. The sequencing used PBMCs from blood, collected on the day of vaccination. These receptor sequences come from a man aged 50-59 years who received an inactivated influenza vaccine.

The CDR3 DNA follows: TGCGCCAGCAGCTTGGGGGGACAGGGCTATAATTCACCCCTCCACTTT. Amino acid sequence: CASSLGGQGYNSPLHF. The genes are TRBV5-1 and TRBJ1-6, with 9 bases matching TRBD1. With 0 bases clipped from V and 3 bases from J, the junction kept 1 base outside the gene matches. Germline V gene data show CDR1 as SGHRS and CDR2 as YFSETQ. The CDR3 is 16 amino acids.

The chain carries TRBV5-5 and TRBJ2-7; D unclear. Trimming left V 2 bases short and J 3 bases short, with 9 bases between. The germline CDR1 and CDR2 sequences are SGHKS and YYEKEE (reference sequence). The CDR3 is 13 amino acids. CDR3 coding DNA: TGTGCCAGCAGCTTTAACACCAACTACGAGCAGTACTTC. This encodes CASSFNTNYEQYF.

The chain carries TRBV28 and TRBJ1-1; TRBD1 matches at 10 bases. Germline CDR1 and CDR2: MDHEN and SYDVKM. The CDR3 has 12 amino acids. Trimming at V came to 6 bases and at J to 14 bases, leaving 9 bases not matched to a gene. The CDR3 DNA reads TGTGCCAGCAGAGGACAGGGGGTTTCGATATTCTTT. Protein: CASRGQGVSIFF.

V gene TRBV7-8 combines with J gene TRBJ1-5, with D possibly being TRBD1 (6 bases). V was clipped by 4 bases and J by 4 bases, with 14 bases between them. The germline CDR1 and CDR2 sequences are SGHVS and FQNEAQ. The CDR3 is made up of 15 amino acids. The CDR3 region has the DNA TGTGCCAGCAGCTGGGACACAACAAAAAATCAGCCCCAGCATTTT. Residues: CASSWDTTKNQPQHF.

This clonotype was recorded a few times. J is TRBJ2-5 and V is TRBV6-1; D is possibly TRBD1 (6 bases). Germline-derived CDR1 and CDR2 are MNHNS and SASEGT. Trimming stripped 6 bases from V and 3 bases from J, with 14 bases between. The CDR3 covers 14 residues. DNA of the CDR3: TGTGCCAGCAGCCGGGACAACCCTGAAGAGACCCAGTACTTC. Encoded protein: CASSRDNPEETQYF.

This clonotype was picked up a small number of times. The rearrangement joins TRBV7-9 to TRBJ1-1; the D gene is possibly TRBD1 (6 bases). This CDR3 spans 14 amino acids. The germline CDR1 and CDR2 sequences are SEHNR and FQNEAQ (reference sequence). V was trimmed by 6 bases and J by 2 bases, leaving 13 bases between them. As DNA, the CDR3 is TGTGCCAGCAGGAGAGGGGGTGCAAACACTGAAGCTTTCTTT. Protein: CASRRGGANTEAFF.

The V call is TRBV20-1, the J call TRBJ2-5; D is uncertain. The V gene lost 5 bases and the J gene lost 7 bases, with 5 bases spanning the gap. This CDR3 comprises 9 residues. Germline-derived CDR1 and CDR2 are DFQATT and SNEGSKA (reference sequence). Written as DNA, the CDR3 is TGCAGTGCTTCGGGGACCCAGTACTTC. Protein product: CSASGTQYF.

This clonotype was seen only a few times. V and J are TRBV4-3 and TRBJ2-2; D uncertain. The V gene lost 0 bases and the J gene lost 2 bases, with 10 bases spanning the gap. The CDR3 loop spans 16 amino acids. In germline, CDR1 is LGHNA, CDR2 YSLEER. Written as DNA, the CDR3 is TGCGCCAGCAGCCAAGAGACTCTGAGCAACACCGGGGAGCTGTTTTTT. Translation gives CASSQETLSNTGELFF.

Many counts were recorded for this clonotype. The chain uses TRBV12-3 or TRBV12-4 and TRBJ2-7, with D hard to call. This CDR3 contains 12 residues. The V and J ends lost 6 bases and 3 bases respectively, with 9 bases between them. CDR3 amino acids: CASSPYLYEQYF. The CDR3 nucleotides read TGTGCCAGCAGCCCTTACCTCTACGAGCAGTACTTC.

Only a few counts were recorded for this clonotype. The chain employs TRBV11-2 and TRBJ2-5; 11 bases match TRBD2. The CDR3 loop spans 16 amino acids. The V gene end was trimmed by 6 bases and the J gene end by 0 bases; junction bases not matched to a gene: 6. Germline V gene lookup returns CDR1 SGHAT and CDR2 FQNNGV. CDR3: CASRLAGAPYQETQYF. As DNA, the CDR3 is TGTGCCAGCAGACTAGCGGGGGCACCGTACCAAGAGACCCAGTACTTC. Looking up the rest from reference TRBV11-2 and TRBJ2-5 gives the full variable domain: EAGVAQSPRYKIIEKRQSVAFWCNPISGHATLYWYQQILGQGPKLLIQFQNNGVVDDSQLPKDRFSAERLKGVDSTLKIQPAKLEDSAVYLCASRLAGAPYQETQYFGPGTRLLVL.

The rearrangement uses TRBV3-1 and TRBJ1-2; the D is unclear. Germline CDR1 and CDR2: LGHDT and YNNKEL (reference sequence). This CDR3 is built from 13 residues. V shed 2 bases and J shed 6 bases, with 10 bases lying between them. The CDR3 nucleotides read TGTGCCAGCAGCCAAACATCAAGGGATGGCTACACCTTC. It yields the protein CASSQTSRDGYTF.

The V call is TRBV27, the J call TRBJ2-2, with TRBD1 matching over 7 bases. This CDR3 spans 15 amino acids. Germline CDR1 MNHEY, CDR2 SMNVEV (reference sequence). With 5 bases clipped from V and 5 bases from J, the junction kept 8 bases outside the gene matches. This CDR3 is CASSPRGQKTGELFF. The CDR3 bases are TGTGCCAGCAGTCCCAGGGGACAGAAAACCGGGGAGCTGTTTTTT.

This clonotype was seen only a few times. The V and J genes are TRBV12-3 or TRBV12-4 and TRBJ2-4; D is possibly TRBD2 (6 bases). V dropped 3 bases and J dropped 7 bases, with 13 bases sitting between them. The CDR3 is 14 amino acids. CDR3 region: CASSFGASDNIQYF. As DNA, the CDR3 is TGTGCCAGCAGTTTCGGGGCTAGCGATAACATTCAGTACTTC.

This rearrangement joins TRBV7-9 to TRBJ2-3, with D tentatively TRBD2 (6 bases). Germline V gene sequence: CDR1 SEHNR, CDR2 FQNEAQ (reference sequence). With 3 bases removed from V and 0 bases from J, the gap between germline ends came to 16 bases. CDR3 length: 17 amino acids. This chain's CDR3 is CASSFLTGTPSTDTQYF. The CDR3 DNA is TGTGCCAGCAGCTTCCTCACCGGGACTCCTAGCACAGATACGCAGTATTTT. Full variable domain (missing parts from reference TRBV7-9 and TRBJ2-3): DTGVSQNPRHKITKRGQNVTFRCDPISEHNRLYWYRQTLGQGPEFLTYFQNEAQLEKSRLLSDRFSAERPKGSFSTLEIQRTEQGDSAMYLCASSFLTGTPSTDTQYFGPGTRLTVL.

The CDR3 DNA follows: TGTGCCAGCAGTCCCGCGACAGGGGAGGAGACCCAGTACTTC. It codes for CASSPATGEETQYF. The chain links TRBV12-3 or TRBV12-4 to TRBJ2-5, with TRBD1 identical over 8 bases. The ends lost 5 bases at V and 5 bases at J; junction bases unmatched: 7. There are 14 residues in the CDR3.

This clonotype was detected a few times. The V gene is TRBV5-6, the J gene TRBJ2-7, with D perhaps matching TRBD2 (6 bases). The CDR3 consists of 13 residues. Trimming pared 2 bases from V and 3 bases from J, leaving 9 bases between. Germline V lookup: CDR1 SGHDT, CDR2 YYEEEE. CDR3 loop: CASSFTGVYEQYF. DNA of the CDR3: TGTGCCAGCAGCTTCACGGGGGTCTACGAGCAGTACTTC.

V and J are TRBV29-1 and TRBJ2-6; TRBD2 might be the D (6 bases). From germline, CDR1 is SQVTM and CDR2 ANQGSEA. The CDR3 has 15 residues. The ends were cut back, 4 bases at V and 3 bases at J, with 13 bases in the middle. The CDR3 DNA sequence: TGCAGCGTTGGCGGTTTGGGAGGTGGGGCCAACGTCCTGACTTTC. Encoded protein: CSVGGLGGGANVLTF.

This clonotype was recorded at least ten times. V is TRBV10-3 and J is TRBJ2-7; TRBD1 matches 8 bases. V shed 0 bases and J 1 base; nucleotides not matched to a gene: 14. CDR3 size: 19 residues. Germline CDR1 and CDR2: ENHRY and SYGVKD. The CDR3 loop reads CAISESLWQGALRSYEQYF. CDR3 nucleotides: TGTGCCATCAGTGAGTCATTGTGGCAGGGGGCTTTGCGGTCCTACGAGCAGTACTTC.

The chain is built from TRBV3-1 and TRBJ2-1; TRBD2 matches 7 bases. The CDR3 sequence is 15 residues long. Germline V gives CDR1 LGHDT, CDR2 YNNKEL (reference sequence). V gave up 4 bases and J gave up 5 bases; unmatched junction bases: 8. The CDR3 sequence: CASSRRRGVDNEQFF. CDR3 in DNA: TGTGCCAGCAGCCGACGTCGGGGGGTAGACAATGAGCAGTTCTTC.

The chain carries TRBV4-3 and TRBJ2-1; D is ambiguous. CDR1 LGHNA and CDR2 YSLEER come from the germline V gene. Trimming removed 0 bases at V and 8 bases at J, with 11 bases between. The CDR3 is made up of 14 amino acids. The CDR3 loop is CASSQEWGFDEQFF. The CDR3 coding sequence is TGCGCCAGCAGCCAAGAGTGGGGTTTCGATGAGCAGTTCTTC.